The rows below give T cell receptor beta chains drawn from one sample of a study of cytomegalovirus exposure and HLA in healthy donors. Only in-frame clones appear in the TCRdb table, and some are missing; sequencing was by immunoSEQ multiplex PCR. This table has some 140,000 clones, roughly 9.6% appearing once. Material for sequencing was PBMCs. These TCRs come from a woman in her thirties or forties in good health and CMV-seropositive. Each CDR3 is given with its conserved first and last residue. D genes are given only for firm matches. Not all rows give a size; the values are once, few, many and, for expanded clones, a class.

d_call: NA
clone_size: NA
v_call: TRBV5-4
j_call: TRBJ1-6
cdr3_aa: CASSLAVGGSYNSPLHF
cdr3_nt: TGTGCCAGCAGCTTGGCCGTGGGGGGCTCCTATAATTCACCCCTCCACTTT

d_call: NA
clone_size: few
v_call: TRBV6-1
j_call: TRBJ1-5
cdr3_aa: CASSEAGGVHQPQHF
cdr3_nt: TGTGCCAGCAGTGAAGCAGGAGGGGTGCATCAGCCCCAGCATTTT

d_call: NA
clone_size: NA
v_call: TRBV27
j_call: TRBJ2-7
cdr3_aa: CASSLSDSLSSYEQYF
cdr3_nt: TGTGCCAGCAGTTTATCCGACTCCTTGAGCTCCTACGAGCAGTACTTC

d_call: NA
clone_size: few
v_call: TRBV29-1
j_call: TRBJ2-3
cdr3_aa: CSVEWQGGRPDTQYF
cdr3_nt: TGCAGCGTTGAATGGCAGGGGGGTAGGCCAGATACGCAGTATTTT

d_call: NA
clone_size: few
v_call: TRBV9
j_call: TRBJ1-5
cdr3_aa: CASSPSPGGGQPQHF
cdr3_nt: TGTGCCAGCAGCCCCAGCCCGGGGGGAGGACAGCCCCAGCATTTT

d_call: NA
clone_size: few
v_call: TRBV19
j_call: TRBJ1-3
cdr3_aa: CASSSTGGRTGNTIYF
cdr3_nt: TGTGCCAGTAGTTCCACGGGGGGTCGAACTGGAAACACCATATATTTT

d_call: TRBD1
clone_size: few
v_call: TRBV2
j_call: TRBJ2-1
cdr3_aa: CASSPGTGGREQFF
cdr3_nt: TGTGCCAGCAGTCCCGGGACAGGGGGCCGCGAGCAGTTCTTC

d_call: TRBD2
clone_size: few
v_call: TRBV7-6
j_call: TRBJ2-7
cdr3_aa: CASSSVAGGAYEQYF
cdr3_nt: TGTGCCAGCAGCTCGGTAGCGGGGGGGGCCTACGAGCAGTACTTC

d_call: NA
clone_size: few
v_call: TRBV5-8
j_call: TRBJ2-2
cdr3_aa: CASSLGHLFSGELFF
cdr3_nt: TGTGCCAGCAGCTTGGGTCACCTCTTTAGCGGGGAGCTGTTTTTT

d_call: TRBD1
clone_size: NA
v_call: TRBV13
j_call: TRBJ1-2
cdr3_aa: CASSLGQTYGYTF
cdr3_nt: TGTGCCAGCAGCCTGGGACAGACCTATGGCTACACCTTC

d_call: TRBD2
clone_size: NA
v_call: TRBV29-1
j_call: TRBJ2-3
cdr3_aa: CSVAGGRGDTQYF
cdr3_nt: TGCAGCGTTGCGGGGGGGCGAGGGGATACGCAGTATTTT

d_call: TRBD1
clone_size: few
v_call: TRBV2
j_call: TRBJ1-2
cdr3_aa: CASSPQGGQGGYTF
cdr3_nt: TGTGCCAGCAGCCCCCAGGGGGGACAGGGGGGCTACACCTTC

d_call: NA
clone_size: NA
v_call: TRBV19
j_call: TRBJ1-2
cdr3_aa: CASIPHGSANYGYTF
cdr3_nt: TGTGCCAGTATCCCACACGGGTCCGCTAACTATGGCTACACCTTC

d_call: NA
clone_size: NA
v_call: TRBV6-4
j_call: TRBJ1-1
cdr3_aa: CASSDRFTKNTEAFF
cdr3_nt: TGTGCCAGCAGTGACCGGTTTACGAAGAACACTGAAGCTTTCTTT

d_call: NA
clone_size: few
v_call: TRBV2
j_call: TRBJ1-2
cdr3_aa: CASSLRPGLAF
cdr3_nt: TGTGCCAGCAGTCTCAGGCCAGGGCTCGCCTTC

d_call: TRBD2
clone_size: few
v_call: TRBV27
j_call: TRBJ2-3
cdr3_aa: CASSFSTSDTDTQYF
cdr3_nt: TGTGCCAGCAGTTTCAGTACTAGCGACACAGATACGCAGTATTTT

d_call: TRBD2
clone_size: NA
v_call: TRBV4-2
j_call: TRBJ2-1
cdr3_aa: CASSQDTSGGLLLSEQFF
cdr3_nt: TGTGCCAGCAGCCAAGATACTAGCGGGGGCCTATTGCTAAGTGAGCAGTTCTTC

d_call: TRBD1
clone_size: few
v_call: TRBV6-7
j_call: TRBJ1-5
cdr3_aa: CASSRRTGEESNQPQHF
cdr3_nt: TGTGCCAGCAGCCGACGGACAGGGGAAGAAAGCAATCAGCCCCAGCATTTT

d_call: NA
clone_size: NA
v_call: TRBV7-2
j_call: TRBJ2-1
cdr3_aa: CASSLVEAAEQFF
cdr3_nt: TGTGCCAGCAGCTTAGTGGAAGCGGCGGAGCAGTTCTTC

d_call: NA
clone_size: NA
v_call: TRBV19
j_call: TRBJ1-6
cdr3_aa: CASTRTGSSYNSPLHF
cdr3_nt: TGTGCCAGTACCCGGACGGGGAGCTCCTATAATTCACCCCTCCACTTT

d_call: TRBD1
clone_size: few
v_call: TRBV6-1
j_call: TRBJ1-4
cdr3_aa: CASTGSGGRGEKLFF
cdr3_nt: TGTGCCAGCACCGGTTCAGGGGGACGGGGTGAAAAACTGTTTTTT

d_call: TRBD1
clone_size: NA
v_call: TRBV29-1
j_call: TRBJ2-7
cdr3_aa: CSVGYRGPGDEQYF
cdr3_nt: TGCAGCGTTGGATACAGGGGGCCGGGGGACGAGCAGTACTTC

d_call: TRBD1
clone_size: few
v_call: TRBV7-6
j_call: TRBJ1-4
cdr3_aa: CASSPGTGGVGEKLFF
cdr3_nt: TGTGCCAGCAGCCCGGGGACAGGGGGCGTAGGGGAAAAACTGTTTTTT

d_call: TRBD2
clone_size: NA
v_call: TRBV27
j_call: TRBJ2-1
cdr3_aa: CATRGGPAYNEQFF
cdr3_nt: TGTGCCACCCGGGGGGGCCCTGCCTACAATGAGCAGTTCTTC

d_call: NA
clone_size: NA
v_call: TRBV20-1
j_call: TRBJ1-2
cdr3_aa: CSIRGADGYTF
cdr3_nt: TGCTCGATCCGCGGGGCAGATGGCTACACCTTC

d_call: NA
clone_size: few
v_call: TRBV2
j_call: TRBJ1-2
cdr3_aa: CASSVSQGGYGYTF
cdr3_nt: TGTGCCAGCAGTGTTAGCCAAGGCGGATATGGCTACACCTTC

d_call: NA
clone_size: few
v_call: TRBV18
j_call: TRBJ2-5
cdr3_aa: CASSPGGGETQYF
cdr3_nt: TGTGCCAGCTCACCAGGCGGAGGGGAGACCCAGTACTTC

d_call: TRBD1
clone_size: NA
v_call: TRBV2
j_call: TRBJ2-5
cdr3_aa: CASSLGQGGRETQYF
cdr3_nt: TGTGCCAGCAGCCTGGGACAGGGCGGACGGGAGACCCAGTACTTC

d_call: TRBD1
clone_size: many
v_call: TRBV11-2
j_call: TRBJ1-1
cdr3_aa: CASSLDWAGDRGNRNTEAFF
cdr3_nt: TGTGCCAGCAGCTTAGATTGGGCGGGGGACAGGGGTAATAGGAACACTGAAGCTTTCTTT

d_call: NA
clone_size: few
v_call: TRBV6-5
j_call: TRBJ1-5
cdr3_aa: CASSYVRGQPQHF
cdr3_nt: TGTGCCAGCAGTTACGTCAGGGGTCAGCCCCAGCATTTT

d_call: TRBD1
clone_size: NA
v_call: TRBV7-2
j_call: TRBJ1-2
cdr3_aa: CASSLGGSGGSYGYTF
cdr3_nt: TGTGCCAGCAGCTTAGGGGGCTCAGGGGGGTCCTATGGCTACACCTTC

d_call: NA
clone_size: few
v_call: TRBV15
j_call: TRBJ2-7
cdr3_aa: CATSRDQGYEQYF
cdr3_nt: TGTGCCACCAGCAGAGATCAGGGCTACGAGCAGTACTTC

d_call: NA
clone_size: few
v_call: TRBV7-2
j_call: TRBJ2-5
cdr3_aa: CASSLNRFQETQYF
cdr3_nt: TGTGCCAGCAGCTTAAACAGGTTCCAAGAGACCCAGTACTTC